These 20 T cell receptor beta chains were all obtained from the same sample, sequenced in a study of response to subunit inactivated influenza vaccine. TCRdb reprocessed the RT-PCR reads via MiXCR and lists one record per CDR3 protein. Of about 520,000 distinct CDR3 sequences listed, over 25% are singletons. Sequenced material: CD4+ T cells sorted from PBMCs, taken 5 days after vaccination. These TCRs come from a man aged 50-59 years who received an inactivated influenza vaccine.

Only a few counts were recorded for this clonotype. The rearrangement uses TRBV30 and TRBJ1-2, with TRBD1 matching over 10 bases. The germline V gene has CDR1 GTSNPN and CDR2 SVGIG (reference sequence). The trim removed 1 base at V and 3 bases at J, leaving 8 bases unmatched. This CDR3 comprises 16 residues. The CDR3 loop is CAWSDTPGTGDYGYTF. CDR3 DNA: TGTGCCTGGAGTGACACCCCCGGGACAGGGGACTATGGCTACACCTTC.

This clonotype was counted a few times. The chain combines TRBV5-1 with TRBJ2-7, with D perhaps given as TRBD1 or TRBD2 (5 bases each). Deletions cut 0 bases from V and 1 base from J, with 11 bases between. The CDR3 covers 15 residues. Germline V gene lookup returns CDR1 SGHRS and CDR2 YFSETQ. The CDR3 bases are TGCGCCAGCAGCTTGGTTATGGGGGTTTCCTACGAGCAGTACTTC. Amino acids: CASSLVMGVSYEQYF.

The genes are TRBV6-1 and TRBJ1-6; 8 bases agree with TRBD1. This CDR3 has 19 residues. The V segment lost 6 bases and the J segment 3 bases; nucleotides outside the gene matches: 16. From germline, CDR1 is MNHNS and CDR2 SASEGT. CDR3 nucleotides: TGTGCCAGCAGAAGCAACGGCGGGACAGGTGTCCTCTATAATTCACCCCTCCACTTT. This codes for CASRSNGGTGVLYNSPLHF.

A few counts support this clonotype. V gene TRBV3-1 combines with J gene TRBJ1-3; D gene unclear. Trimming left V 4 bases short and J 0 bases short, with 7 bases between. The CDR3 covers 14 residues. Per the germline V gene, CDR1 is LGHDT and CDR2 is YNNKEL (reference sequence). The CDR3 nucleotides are TGTGCCAGCAGCCTCCGGGACTCTGGAAACACCATATATTTT. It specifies CASSLRDSGNTIYF.

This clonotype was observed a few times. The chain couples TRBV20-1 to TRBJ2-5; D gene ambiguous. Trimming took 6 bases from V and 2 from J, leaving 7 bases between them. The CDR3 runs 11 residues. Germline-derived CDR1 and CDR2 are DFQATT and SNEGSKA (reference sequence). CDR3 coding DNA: TGCAGTGCCCCGATACAAGAGACCCAGTACTTC. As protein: CSAPIQETQYF.

The CDR3 is CASSQVAGGPEETQYF. CDR3 DNA: TGTGCCAGCAGCCAAGTAGCGGGAGGGCCTGAGGAGACCCAGTACTTC. The V gene is TRBV4-2, the J gene TRBJ2-5, with 11 nucleotides matching TRBD2. With 1 base clipped from V and 5 bases from J, the junction kept 6 bases outside the gene matches. Germline-derived CDR1 and CDR2 are LGHNA and YNFKEQ. This CDR3 region has 16 residues.

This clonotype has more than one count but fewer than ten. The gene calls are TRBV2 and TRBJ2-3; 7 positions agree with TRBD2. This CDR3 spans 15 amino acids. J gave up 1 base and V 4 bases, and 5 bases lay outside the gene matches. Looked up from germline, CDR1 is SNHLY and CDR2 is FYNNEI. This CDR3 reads CASSVSGRGTDTQYF. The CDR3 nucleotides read TGTGCCAGCAGTGTATCGGGGAGGGGCACAGATACGCAGTATTTT. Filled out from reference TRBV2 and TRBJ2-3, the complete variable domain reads EPEVTQTPSHQVTQMGQEVILRCVPISNHLYFYWYRQILGQKVEFLVSFYNNEISEKSEIFDDQFSVERPDGSNFTLKIRSTKLEDSAMYFCASSVSGRGTDTQYFGPGTRLTVL.

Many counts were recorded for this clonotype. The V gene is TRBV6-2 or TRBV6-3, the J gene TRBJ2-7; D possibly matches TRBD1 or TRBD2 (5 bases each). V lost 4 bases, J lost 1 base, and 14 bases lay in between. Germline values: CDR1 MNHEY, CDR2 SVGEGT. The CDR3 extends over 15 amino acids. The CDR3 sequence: CASSSGDGFSYEQYF. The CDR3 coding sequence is TGTGCCAGCAGTTCCGGGGACGGATTTTCCTACGAGCAGTACTTC.

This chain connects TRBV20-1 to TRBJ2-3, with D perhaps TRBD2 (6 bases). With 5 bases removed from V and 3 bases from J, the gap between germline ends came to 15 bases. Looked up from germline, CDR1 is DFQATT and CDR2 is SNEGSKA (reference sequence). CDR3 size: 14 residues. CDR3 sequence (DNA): TGCAGTGCTGAGGTTGGAGGGAGAACAGATACGCAGTATTTT. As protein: CSAEVGGRTDTQYF.

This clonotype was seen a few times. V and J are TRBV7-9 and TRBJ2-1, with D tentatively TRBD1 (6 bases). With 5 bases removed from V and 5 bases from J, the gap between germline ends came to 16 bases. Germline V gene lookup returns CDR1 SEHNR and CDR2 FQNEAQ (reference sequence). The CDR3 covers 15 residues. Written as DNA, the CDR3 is TGTGCCAGCAGCCCGGCGTGGACAGATAACAATGAGCAGTTCTTC. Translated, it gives CASSPAWTDNNEQFF.

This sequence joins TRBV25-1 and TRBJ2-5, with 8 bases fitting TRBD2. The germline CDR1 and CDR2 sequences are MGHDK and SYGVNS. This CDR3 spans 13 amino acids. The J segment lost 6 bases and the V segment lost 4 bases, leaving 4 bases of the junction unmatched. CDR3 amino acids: CASSAGGPQTQYF. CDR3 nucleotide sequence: TGTGCCAGCAGTGCGGGAGGGCCGCAGACCCAGTACTTC.

DNA of the CDR3: TGTGCCAGCACATCCCACCGGGAGGCCCACGAGCAGTACTTC. Translating gives CASTSHREAHEQYF. The V call is TRBV28, the J call TRBJ2-7; TRBD2 aligns across 7 bases. The germline V gene encodes CDR1 MDHEN and CDR2 SYDVKM. The V segment lost 7 bases and the J segment 5 bases; nucleotides outside the gene matches: 11. This CDR3 has 14 amino acids.

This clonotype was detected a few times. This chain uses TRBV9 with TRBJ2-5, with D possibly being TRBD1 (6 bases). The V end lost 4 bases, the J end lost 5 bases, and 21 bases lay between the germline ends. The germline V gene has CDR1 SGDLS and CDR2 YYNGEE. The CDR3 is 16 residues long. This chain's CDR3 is CASSRTRGQGWETQYF. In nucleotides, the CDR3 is TGTGCCAGCAGCAGAACCCGCGGCCAGGGGTGGGAGACCCAGTACTTC.

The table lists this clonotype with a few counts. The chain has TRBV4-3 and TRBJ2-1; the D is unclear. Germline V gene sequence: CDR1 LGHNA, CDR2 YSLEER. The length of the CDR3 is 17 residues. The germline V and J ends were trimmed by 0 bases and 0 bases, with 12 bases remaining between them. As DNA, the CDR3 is TGCGCCAGCAGCCAAGATAACACGCCGAGCTCCTACAATGAGCAGTTCTTC. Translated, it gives CASSQDNTPSSYNEQFF.

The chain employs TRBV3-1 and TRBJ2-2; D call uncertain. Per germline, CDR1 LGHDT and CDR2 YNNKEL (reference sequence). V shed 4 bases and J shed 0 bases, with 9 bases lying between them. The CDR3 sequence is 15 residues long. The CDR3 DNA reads TGTGCCAGCAGCCGGACGTACGCGAACACCGGGGAGCTGTTTTTT. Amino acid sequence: CASSRTYANTGELFF.

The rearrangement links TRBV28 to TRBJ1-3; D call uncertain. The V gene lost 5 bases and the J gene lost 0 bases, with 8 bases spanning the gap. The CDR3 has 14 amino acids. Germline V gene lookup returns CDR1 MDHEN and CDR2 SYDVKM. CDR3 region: CASSPHISGNTIYF. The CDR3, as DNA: TGTGCCAGCAGTCCACATATCTCTGGAAACACCATATATTTT.

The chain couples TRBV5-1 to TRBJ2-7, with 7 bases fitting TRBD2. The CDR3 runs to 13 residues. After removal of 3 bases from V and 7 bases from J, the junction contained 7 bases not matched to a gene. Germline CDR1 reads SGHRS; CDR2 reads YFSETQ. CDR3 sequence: CASSSRETGEQYF. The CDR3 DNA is TGCGCCAGCAGCTCGCGGGAGACTGGGGAGCAGTACTTC.

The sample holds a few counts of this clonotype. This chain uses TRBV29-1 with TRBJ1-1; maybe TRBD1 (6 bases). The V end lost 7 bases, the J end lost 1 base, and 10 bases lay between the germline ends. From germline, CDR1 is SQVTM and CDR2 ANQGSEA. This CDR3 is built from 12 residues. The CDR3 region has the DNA TGCAGCGCTTACAGGGCGAACACTGAAGCTTTCTTT. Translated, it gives CSAYRANTEAFF.

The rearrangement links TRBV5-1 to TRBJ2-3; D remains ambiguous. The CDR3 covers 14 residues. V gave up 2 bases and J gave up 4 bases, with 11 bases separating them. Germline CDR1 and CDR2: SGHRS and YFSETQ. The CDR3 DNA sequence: TGCGCCAGCAGCTTAAGCAACCGCCCAGATACGCAGTATTTT. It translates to CASSLSNRPDTQYF.

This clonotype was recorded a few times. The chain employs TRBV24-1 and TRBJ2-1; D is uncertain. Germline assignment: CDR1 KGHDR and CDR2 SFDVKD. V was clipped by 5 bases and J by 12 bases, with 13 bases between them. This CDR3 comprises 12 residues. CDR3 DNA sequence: TGTGCCACCAGTGTAGAAGGAAGGGCGCAGTTCTTC. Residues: CATSVEGRAQFF.